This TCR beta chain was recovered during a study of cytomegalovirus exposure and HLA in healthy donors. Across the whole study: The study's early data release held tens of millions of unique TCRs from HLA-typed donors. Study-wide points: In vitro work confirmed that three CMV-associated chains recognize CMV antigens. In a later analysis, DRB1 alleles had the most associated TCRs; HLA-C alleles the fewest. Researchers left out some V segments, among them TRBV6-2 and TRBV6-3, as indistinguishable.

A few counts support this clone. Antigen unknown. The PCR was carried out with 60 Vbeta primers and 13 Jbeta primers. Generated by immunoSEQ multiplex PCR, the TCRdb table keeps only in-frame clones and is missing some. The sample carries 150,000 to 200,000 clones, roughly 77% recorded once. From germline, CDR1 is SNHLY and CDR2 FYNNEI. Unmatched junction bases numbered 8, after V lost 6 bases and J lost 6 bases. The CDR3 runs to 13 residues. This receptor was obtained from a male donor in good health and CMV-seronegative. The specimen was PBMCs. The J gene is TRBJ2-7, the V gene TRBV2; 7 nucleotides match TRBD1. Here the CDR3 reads CASSRDRSSEQYF. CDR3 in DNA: TGTGCCAGCAGCCGGGACAGAAGTTCCGAGCAGTACTTC.